The count of the clone carrying this T cell receptor beta chain is one. The CDR3 contains 12 residues. The V end lost 9 bases, the J end lost 3 bases, and 11 bases lay between the germline ends. Germline loops: CDR1 MDHEN, CDR2 SYDVKM. This entry comes from a study of patients and donors after allogeneic stem cell transplantation. TCRdb re-called the RT-PCR reads through MiXCR, storing one row per CDR3 protein. The sample contains around 150,000 distinct CDR3 sequences, about 40% of which appear only once. The J gene is TRBJ1-2, the V gene TRBV28, with D unclear. This clonotype originated in a human donor who was either an allogeneic HSCT recipient or a stem cell or donor lymphocyte infusion donor (not recorded which). It is not recorded whose cells these are; they may come from a transplant donor. The sequenced material came from blood, either unsorted or a sorted T cell fraction (not recorded which). The CDR3 is CASASDHYGYTF. The CDR3 nucleotides read TGTGCCAGTGCCTCGGACCACTATGGCTACACCTTC.